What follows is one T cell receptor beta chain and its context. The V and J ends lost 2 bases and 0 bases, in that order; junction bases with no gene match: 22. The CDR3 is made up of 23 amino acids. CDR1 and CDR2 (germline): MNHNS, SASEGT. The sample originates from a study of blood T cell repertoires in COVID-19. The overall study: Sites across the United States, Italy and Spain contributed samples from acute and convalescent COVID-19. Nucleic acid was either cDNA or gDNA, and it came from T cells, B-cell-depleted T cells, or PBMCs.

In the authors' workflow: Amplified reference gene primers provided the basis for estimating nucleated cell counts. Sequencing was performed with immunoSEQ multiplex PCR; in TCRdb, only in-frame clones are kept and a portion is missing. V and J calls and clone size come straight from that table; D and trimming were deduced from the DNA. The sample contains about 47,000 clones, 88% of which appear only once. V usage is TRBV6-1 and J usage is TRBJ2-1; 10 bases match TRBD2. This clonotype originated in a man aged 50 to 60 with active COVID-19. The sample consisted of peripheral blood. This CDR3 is CASSEKETSGSVLRRSSYNEQFF. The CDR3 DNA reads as TGTGCCAGCAGTGAAAAGGAGACTAGCGGGTCCGTACTACGGAGGAGCTCCTACAATGAGCAGTTCTTC.